The clone carrying this T cell receptor (beta chain) was seen repeatedly, ten times or more. Its cognate antigen is unknown. Stable hyperthyroidism denotes an absence of ophthalmopathy throughout 18 months of follow-up. For repertoire sequencing, the TCR beta CDR3 regions were amplified from RNA transcripts. Second-round multiplex PCR followed a first-round RT-PCR using HTBI primers. TCRdb fed the multiplex PCR reads into MiXCR, producing one record per CDR3 protein. The sample consists of a few hundred thousand distinct CDR3 sequences, around 21% of them appearing once. The sample originates from a study of Graves' ophthalmopathy and Graves' hyperthyroidism. General study results and limits: Detection in blood was also observed for most expanded thyroid clonotypes above 0.001 frequency.

V shed 0 bases, J shed 7 bases, and the junction held 3 bases outside the gene matches. Germline V gene data show CDR1 as PRHDT and CDR2 as FYEKMQ (reference sequence). The CDR3 is made up of 14 amino acids. This TCR came from a woman aged 18-29 years with stable Graves' hyperthyroidism. The J gene is TRBJ1-2, the V gene TRBV13; 9 bases are shared with TRBD1. Sequencing was done on a sample of peripheral blood. The CDR3 nucleotides read TGTGCCAGCAGCTTAGGACAGGGGGCTCGTGGCTACACCTTC. It encodes CASSLGQGARGYTF.